This T cell receptor (beta chain) was found in a study of shared clonotypes between healthy human individuals. This CDR3 has 16 residues. V lost 0 bases and J 11 bases, leaving 23 bases between the germline ends. Germline V CDR1 and CDR2: MNHEY, SVGAGI. Measured with immunoSEQ multiplex PCR; TCRdb has only the in-frame clones, and not every one. Of roughly 1,600,000 clones listed, 98% are singletons. Into CD45RA+ naive and CD45RA-negative memory subsets, the CD4+ cells were split. Overall study findings and caveats: The represented genetic and exposure-history diversity was limited by the small number of donors.

This clone has a single count. Its cognate antigen is unknown. This TCR came from a man between 25 and 39 years old in good health. Sequenced sample: naive CD4+ T cells sorted from blood. Subset: CD45RA+ positively selected. V is TRBV6-5 and J is TRBJ2-7; D possibly corresponds to TRBD1 (5 bases). CDR3 nucleotide sequence: TGTGCCAGCAGTTACTCAAAGACAGCCTTGGCAACGAGCGAGTACTTC. Its protein is CASSYSKTALATSEYF.